This TCR beta chain was recovered during a study of shared clonotypes between healthy human individuals. Whole-study findings and limits: Across a handful of donors, naive CD4 shared 4.5% to 6%, naive CD8 more than 3%, memory CD4 roughly 2.2%, memory CD8 about 0.4%.

This table comes from immunoSEQ multiplex PCR, and its TCRdb copy is limited to in-frame clones, with some not included. The sample includes some 740,000 clones, almost 95% of them seen just once. This clone was recorded once. Its specificity is unknown. Naive CD8 isolation took CD45RO-negative cells positively selected for CCR7 and excluded terminally differentiated effector memory CD45RA+ cells. Sequenced input: naive CD8+ T cells sorted from blood. The TCR was taken from a man younger than 40 in good health.

The CDR3: CATSRAGLGEDEQFF. DNA for the CDR3: TGTGCCACCAGCAGGGCGGGACTAGGAGAGGATGAGCAGTTCTTC. The chain employs TRBV15 and TRBJ2-1; the match to TRBD2 covers 8 bases. Germline values: CDR1 LNHNV, CDR2 YYDKDF (reference sequence). J lost 8 bases, V lost 3 bases, and 9 bases had no gene match. The length of the CDR3 is 15 residues.